This passage covers 15 T cell receptor beta chains from one sample sequenced in a study of OX40 agonist ivuxolimab in advanced cancers. Some clones are missing from TCRdb's copy, which holds only in-frame ones; the method was immunoSEQ multiplex PCR. This table holds 56,000 or so clones, around 81% found once. The material was CD4+ or CD8+ T cells sorted from blood, obtained in a trial of the OX40 agonist ivuxolimab. Every receptor here comes from an adult with an advanced solid tumor such as melanoma, head and neck, liver or kidney cancer.

The J gene is TRBJ2-3, the V gene TRBV18; D is unresolved. CDR1 is KGHSH and CDR2 is LQKENI in the germline V gene. With 4 bases removed from V and 0 bases from J, the gap between germline ends came to 5 bases. This CDR3 region has 13 residues. CDR3 DNA: TGTGCCAGCTCACTCGAAAGCACAGATACGCAGTATTTT. Protein product: CASSLESTDTQYF.

The V call is TRBV28, the J call TRBJ2-7; perhaps TRBD1 as D (5 bases). Trimming removed 2 bases from V and 1 base from J, with 12 bases in between. The germline CDR1 and CDR2 sequences are MDHEN and SYDVKM. CDR3 length equals 15 residues. The CDR3 spells CASSLEGAGSYEQYF. In nucleotides, the CDR3 is TGTGCCAGCAGTTTAGAAGGGGCCGGGTCCTACGAGCAGTACTTC.

V gene TRBV30 combines with J gene TRBJ2-5; the match to TRBD1 covers 10 bases. Matching the DNA end better, TRBJ2-7 makes the J call doubtful. The CDR3 consists of 13 residues. The V gene's germline CDR1 is GTSNPN and CDR2 SVGIG (reference sequence). DNA for the CDR3: TGTGCCTGGAAAGGACAGGGGGTCTACGAGCAGTACTTC. Translation: CAWKGQGVYEQYF.

The gene calls are TRBV18 and TRBJ2-3; a possible D gene is TRBD1 (6 bases). Trimming took off 0 bases at V and 2 bases at J, with 12 bases between the two ends. CDR3 length equals 16 residues. In germline, CDR1 is KGHSH, CDR2 LQKENI. The CDR3 region is CASSPPGALPTDTQYF. For the CDR3, the DNA is TGTGCCAGCTCACCACCGGGGGCCCTCCCCACAGATACGCAGTATTTT. Combining the CDR3 with reference TRBV18 and TRBJ2-3 gives the whole variable domain NAGVMQNPRHLVRRRGQEARLRCSPMKGHSHVYWYRQLPEEGLKFMVYLQKENIIDESGMPKERFSAEFPKEGPSILRIQQVVRGDSAAYFCASSPPGALPTDTQYFGPGTRLTVL.

The chain recombines TRBV6-6 with TRBJ2-1; the match to TRBD1 covers 8 bases. Germline V gene lookup returns CDR1 MNHNY and CDR2 SVGAGI (reference sequence). The CDR3 is 13 residues long. With V trimmed by 8 bases and J by 2 bases, 2 bases remained unmatched. The CDR3 sequence: CASDRGTYNEQFF. Here the CDR3 DNA reads TGTGCCAGCGACAGGGGTACCTACAATGAGCAGTTCTTC.

The chain couples TRBV2 to TRBJ1-4, with D possibly matching TRBD1 (6 bases). Looked up from germline, CDR1 is SNHLY and CDR2 is FYNNEI. With 6 bases removed from V and 10 bases from J, the gap between germline ends came to 12 bases. The CDR3 consists of 12 residues. The CDR3 here is CASRRGNRKLFF. CDR3 sequence (DNA): TGTGCCAGCAGGAGGGGGAATAGAAAACTGTTTTTT.

The chain joins TRBV29-1 to TRBJ2-4; D remains unclear. There are 12 residues in the CDR3. Germline CDR1 SQVTM, CDR2 ANQGSEA. V dropped 7 bases and J dropped 0 bases, with 7 bases sitting between them. Here the CDR3 reads CSAGEAKNIQYF. DNA for the CDR3: TGCAGCGCTGGAGAAGCCAAAAACATTCAGTACTTC.

This chain uses TRBV6-6 with TRBJ2-7; 9 bases match TRBD1. This CDR3 spans 14 amino acids. The germline gives CDR1 MNHNY, CDR2 SVGAGI (reference sequence). Trimming cost V 0 bases and J 6 bases; bases outside gene matches: 3. CDR3 nucleotide sequence: TGTGCCAGCAGTTACTCGAGGGACAGGGCCGAGCAGTACTTC. Translating it yields CASSYSRDRAEQYF.

The rearrangement links TRBV28 to TRBJ2-1, with D possibly TRBD1 on 7 matching bases. CDR1 and CDR2 (germline): MDHEN, SYDVKM. V was shortened by 2 bases and J by 1 base, with 12 bases between the two germline ends. This CDR3 has 16 residues. The CDR3 here is CASSLQTGRSYNEQFF. The CDR3 DNA reads TGTGCCAGCAGTTTACAGACAGGGAGGTCCTACAATGAGCAGTTCTTC.

This sequence joins TRBV7-9 and TRBJ2-3; D may be TRBD1 (6 bases). The germline V and J ends were trimmed by 6 bases and 0 bases, with 13 bases remaining between them. Germline lookup yields CDR1 SEHNR and CDR2 FQNEAQ (reference sequence). The CDR3 totals 15 residues. The CDR3 coding sequence is TGTGCCAGCAGGCCTACAGGGCCTAGCACAGATACGCAGTATTTT. As protein: CASRPTGPSTDTQYF.

The chain employs TRBV9 and TRBJ2-7, with 11 nucleotides matching TRBD2. Trimming at V came to 4 bases and at J to 2 bases, leaving 2 bases not matched to a gene. The CDR3 covers 14 residues. The germline gives CDR1 SGDLS, CDR2 YYNGEE. The CDR3 reads CASSPGLAAYEQYF. The CDR3 DNA reads TGTGCCAGCAGCCCGGGACTAGCGGCCTACGAGCAGTACTTC.

The V and J genes are TRBV6-5 and TRBJ2-3; no firm D call. The CDR3 is 15 amino acids. CDR1 and CDR2 from the germline V gene are MNHEY and SVGAGI. The V and J ends lost 0 bases and 10 bases respectively, with 17 bases between them. The CDR3 sequence is CASSYSVESGVSQYF. The DNA of the CDR3 is TGTGCCAGCAGTTACTCCGTGGAGAGTGGGGTATCGCAGTATTTT.

The CDR3, as DNA: TGTGCCAGCAGTTACAGGGAAGCCGGGGAGCTGTTTTTT. As protein: CASSYREAGELFF. This sequence joins TRBV6-5 and TRBJ2-2; D call uncertain. CDR1 and CDR2 from the germline V gene are MNHEY and SVGAGI. CDR3 length equals 13 residues. Trimming shortened V by 2 bases and J by 6 bases, and 7 bases separated the two germline ends.

The V call is TRBV7-9, the J call TRBJ2-1; possibly TRBD2 for D (5 bases). The CDR3 sequence is 16 residues long. Germline V lookup: CDR1 SEHNR, CDR2 FQNEAQ (reference sequence). V was clipped by 1 base and J by 4 bases, with 14 bases between them. CDR3 nucleotide sequence: TGTGCCAGCAGCTTAGAGGGCCCCCGGGATTACAATGAGCAGTTCTTC. It encodes CASSLEGPRDYNEQFF.

This chain joins TRBV28 and TRBJ2-1, with D possibly TRBD2 on 6 matching bases. Per germline, CDR1 MDHEN and CDR2 SYDVKM. The CDR3 runs 15 residues. Trimming took off 6 bases at V and 7 bases at J, with 19 bases between the two ends. CDR3 nucleotides: TGTGCCAGCAGCCCACGGGGGACTTCTTCTAATGAGCAGTTCTTC. It is translated as CASSPRGTSSNEQFF.